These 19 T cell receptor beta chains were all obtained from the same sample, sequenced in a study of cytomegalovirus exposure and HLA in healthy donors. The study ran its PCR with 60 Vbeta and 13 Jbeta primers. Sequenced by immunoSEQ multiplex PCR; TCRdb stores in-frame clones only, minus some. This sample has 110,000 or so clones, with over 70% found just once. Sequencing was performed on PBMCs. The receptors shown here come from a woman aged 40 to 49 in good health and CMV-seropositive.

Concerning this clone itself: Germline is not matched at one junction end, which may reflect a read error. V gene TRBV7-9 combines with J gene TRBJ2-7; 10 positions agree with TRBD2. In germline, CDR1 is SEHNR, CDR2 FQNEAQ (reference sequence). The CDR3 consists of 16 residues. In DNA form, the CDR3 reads TGTTCCAGCAGCTTGACAGCGGGGGGGCCCTCCTACGAGCAGTACTTC. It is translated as CSSSLTAGGPSYEQYF.

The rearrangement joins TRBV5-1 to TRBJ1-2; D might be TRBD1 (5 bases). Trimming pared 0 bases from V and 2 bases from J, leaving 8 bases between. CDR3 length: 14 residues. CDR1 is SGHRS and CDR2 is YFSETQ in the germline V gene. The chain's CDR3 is CASSLGTSNYGYTF. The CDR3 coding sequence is TGCGCCAGCAGCTTGGGGACATCCAACTATGGCTACACCTTC.

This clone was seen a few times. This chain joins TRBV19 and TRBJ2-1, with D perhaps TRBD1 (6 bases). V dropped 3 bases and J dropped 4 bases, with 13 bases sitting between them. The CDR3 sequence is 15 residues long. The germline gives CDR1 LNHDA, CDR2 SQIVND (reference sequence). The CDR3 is CASSMGASHYNEQFF. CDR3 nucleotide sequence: TGTGCCAGTAGTATGGGGGCTAGCCATTACAATGAGCAGTTCTTC.

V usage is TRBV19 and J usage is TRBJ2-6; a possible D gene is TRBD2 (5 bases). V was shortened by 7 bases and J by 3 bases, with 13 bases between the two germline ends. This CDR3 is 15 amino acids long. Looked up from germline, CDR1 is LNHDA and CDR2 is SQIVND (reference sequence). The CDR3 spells CASTAVLGGANVLTF. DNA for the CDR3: TGTGCCAGTACAGCGGTGCTCGGTGGGGCCAACGTCCTGACTTTC.

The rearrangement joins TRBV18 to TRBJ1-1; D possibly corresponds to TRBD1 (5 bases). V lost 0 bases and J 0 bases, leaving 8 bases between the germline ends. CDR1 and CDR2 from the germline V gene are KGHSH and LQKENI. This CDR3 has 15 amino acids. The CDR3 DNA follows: TGTGCCAGCTCACCACCGGAGACAGTGAACACTGAAGCTTTCTTT. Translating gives CASSPPETVNTEAFF.

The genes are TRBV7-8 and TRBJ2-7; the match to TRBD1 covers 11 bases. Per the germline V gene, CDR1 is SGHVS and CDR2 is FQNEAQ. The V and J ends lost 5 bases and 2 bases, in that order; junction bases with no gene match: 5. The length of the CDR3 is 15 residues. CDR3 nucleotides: TGTGCCAGCAGCGCATGGGACAGGGGGGCCTACGAGCAGTACTTC. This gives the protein CASSAWDRGAYEQYF.

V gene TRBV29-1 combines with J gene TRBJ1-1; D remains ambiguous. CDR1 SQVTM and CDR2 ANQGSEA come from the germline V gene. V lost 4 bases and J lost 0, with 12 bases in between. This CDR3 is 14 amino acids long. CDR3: CSVGEGFMNTEAFF. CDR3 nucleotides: TGCAGCGTTGGGGAGGGTTTCATGAACACTGAAGCTTTCTTT.

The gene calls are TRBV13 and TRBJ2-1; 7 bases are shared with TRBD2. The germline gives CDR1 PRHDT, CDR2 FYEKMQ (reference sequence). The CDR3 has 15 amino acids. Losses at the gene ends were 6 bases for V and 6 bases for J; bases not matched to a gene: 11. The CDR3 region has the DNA TGTGCCAGCAGGCAGAGCGGGACGGGGGGCAATGAGCAGTTCTTC. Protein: CASRQSGTGGNEQFF.

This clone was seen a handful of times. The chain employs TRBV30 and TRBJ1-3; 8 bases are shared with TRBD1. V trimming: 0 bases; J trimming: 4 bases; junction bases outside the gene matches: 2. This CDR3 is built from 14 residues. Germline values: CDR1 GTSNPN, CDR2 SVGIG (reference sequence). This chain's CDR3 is CAWSVGTGGNTIYF. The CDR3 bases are TGTGCCTGGAGTGTAGGGACAGGAGGAAACACCATATATTTT.

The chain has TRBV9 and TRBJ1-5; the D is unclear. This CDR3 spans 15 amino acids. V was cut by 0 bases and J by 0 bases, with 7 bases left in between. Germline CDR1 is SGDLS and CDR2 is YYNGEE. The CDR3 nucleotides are TGTGCCAGCAGCGTAGGAGAGAATAGCAATCAGCCCCAGCATTTT. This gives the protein CASSVGENSNQPQHF.

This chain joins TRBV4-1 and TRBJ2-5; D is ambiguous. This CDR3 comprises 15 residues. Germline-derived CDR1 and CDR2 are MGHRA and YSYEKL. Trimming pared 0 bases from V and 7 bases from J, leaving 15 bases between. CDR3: CASSQDDGVSVTQYF. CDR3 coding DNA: TGCGCCAGCAGCCAAGATGATGGAGTAAGCGTGACCCAGTACTTC.

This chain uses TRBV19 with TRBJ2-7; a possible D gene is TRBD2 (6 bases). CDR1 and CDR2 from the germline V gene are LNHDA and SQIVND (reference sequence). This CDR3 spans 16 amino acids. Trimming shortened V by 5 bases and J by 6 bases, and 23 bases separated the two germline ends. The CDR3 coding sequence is TGTGCCAGTAGTGCCCTAGCGACGGGAGTAGTGCGCGAGCAGTACTTC. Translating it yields CASSALATGVVREQYF.

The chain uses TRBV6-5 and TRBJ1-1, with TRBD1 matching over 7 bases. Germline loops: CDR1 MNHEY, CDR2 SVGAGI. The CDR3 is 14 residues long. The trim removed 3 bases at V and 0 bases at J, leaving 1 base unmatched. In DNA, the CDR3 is TGTGCCAGCAGTTATGGGACAGTGAACACTGAAGCTTTCTTT. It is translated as CASSYGTVNTEAFF.

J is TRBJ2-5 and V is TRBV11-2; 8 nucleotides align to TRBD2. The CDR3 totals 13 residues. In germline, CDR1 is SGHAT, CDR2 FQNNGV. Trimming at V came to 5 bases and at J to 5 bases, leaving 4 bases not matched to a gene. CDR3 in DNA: TGTGCCAGCAGCAGGGAGCGGGGGGAGACCCAGTACTTC. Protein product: CASSRERGETQYF.

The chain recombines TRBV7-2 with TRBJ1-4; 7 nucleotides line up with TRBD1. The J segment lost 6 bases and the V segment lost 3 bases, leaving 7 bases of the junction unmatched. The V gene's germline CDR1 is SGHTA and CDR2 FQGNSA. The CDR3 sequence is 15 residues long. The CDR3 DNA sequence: TGTGCCAGCAGCTTTACCGGGACAGCCCATGAAAAACTGTTTTTT. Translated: CASSFTGTAHEKLFF.

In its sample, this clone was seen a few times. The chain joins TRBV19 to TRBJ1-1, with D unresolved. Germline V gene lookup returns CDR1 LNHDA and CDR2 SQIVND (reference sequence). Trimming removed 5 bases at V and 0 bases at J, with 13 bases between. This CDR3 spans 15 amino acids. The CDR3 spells CASSPRERLNTEAFF. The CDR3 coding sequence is TGTGCCAGTAGTCCCCGGGAGAGACTGAACACTGAAGCTTTCTTT.

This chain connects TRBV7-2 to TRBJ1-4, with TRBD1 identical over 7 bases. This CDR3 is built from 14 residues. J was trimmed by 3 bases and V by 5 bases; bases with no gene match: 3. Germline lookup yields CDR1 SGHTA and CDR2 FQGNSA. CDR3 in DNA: TGTGCCAGCAGCGGGACAGAGTCTAATGAAAAACTGTTTTTT. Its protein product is CASSGTESNEKLFF. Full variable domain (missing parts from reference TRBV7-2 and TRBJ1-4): GAGVSQSPSNKVTEKGKDVELRCDPISGHTALYWYRQSLGQGLEFLIYFQGNSAPDKSGLPSDRFSAERTGGSVSTLTIQRTQQEDSAVYLCASSGTESNEKLFFGSGTQLSVL.

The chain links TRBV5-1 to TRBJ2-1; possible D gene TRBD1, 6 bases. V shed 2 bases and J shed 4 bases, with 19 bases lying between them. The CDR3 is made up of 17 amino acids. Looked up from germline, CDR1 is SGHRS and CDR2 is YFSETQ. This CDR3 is CASSLQGSPTLYNEQFF. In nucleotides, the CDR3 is TGCGCCAGCAGCTTACAGGGCTCCCCCACTCTGTACAATGAGCAGTTCTTC.

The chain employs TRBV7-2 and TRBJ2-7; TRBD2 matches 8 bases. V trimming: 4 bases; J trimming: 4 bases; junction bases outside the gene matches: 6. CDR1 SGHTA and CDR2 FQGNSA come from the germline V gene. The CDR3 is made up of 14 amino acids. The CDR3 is CASSSSAGVYEQYF. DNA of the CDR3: TGTGCCAGCAGCTCCTCAGCGGGAGTATACGAGCAGTACTTC.